This T cell receptor (beta chain) was sequenced during a study of early T cells in non-severe SARS-CoV-2 infection. Study information: It was bulk RNA from unsorted whole blood that was sequenced, and the chains were unpaired.

This clonotype came up many times. In the library, individual cDNA molecules carried attached unique molecular identifiers. TCRdb independently ran MiXCR on the 5' RACE reads; one entry per CDR3 protein. This sample has some 30,000 distinct CDR3 sequences, with about 4.6% found just once. Trimming cost V 1 base and J 7 bases; bases outside gene matches: 4. Germline assignment: CDR1 MGHRA and CDR2 YSYEKL. The length of the CDR3 is 14 residues. V usage is TRBV4-1 and J usage is TRBJ2-3; 8 bases map to TRBD1. The receptor was isolated from an adult who was a healthcare worker with PCR-confirmed SARS-CoV-2 infection or an uninfected control (not recorded which). The specimen sequenced was whole blood. CDR3 nucleotides: TGCGCCAGCAGCCAAGGACAGGGGAGAAATACGCAGTATTTT. It specifies CASSQGQGRNTQYF.